Presented here are 24 T cell receptor beta chains from one specimen sequenced in a study of CD8+ T cells in alopecia areata. RNA extraction was followed by reverse transcription into cDNA, which acted as the sequencing template. This table comes from immunoSEQ multiplex PCR, and its TCRdb copy is limited to in-frame clones, with some not included. Seen here are about 12,000 clones, just over 55% observed once, and the top ten hold approximately 13%. Peripheral blood samples and lesional scalp punch biopsies were obtained from alopecia areata patients. Sequencing was carried out using skin. The receptors were gathered from a human donor with alopecia areata.

The table lists this clone with a count of one. J is TRBJ2-5 and V is TRBV2; the match to TRBD1 covers 8 bases. This CDR3 spans 14 amino acids. CDR1 SNHLY and CDR2 FYNNEI come from the germline V gene. V gave up 5 bases and J gave up 4 bases; unmatched junction bases: 6. CDR3 amino acids: CASSPPGTGETQYF. The CDR3 coding sequence is TGTGCCAGCAGTCCCCCCGGGACAGGAGAGACCCAGTACTTC.

The chain combines TRBV4-1 with TRBJ2-5; 8 nucleotides line up with TRBD1. Germline CDR1 MGHRA, CDR2 YSYEKL. This CDR3 region has 15 residues. Trimming removed 3 bases from V and 5 bases from J; junction bases left unmatched: 8. The CDR3 here is CASSQLQGVGETQYF. As DNA, the CDR3 is TGCGCCAGCAGCCAGTTACAGGGGGTAGGGGAGACCCAGTACTTC.

This clone was seen a handful of times. The V and J genes are TRBV19 and TRBJ2-2, with TRBD2 identical over 10 bases. Germline CDR1 reads LNHDA; CDR2 reads SQIVND (reference sequence). V dropped 1 base and J dropped 8; count of bases not matched to a gene: 4. The CDR3 is made up of 15 amino acids. The CDR3 region has the DNA TGTGCCAGTAGTATAGCTAGCGGGGGAGCAGGGGAGCTGTTTTTT. It codes for CASSIASGGAGELFF.

The rearrangement links TRBV29-1 to TRBJ2-5, with a weak D call TRBD2 (7 bases). The CDR3 sequence is 14 residues long. V lost 5 bases to trimming and J lost 5 bases, with 18 bases between them. CDR1 is SQVTM, CDR2 ANQGSEA, per germline. The CDR3 loop reads CSVPHHGGRETQYF. DNA for the CDR3: TGCAGCGTTCCCCACCACGGGGGGCGGGAGACCCAGTACTTC.

The V gene is TRBV10-2, the J gene TRBJ2-7; D call uncertain. V lost 4 bases and J lost 2, with 6 bases in between. CDR3 length: 12 amino acids. Germline V lookup: CDR1 WSHSY, CDR2 SAAADI. CDR3 in amino acids: CASSGETYEQYF. For the CDR3, the DNA is TGCGCCAGCAGTGGGGAAACCTACGAGCAGTACTTC.

This chain joins TRBV29-1 and TRBJ2-3, with 7 nucleotides matching TRBD1. CDR3 length equals 14 residues. V lost 2 bases to trimming and J lost 1 base; unmatched junction nucleotides: 3. Germline CDR1 is SQVTM and CDR2 is ANQGSEA. The CDR3 sequence: CSVERDSGTDTQYF. CDR3 in DNA: TGCAGCGTTGAAAGGGACAGTGGCACAGATACGCAGTATTTT.

This chain connects TRBV5-4 to TRBJ1-6, with D uncertain. Germline lookup yields CDR1 SGHNT and CDR2 YYREEE (reference sequence). CDR3 size: 12 residues. Trimming took 5 bases from V and 8 from J, leaving 8 bases between them. Here the CDR3 reads CASRKEDSPLHF. The CDR3 nucleotides are TGTGCCAGCAGGAAAGAGGATTCACCCCTCCACTTT.

This clone was detected only a few times. This rearrangement joins TRBV6-5 to TRBJ1-1, with D perhaps TRBD1 (5 bases). This CDR3 comprises 14 residues. Germline V gene sequence: CDR1 MNHEY, CDR2 SVGAGI. V was shortened by 4 bases and J by 5 bases, with 14 bases between the two germline ends. The CDR3 region has the DNA TGTGCCAGCAGTTCGGGGCAGGCGGGTACTGAAGCTTTCTTT. Protein: CASSSGQAGTEAFF.

The rearrangement joins TRBV2 to TRBJ2-5, with D maybe TRBD2 (6 bases). The CDR3 contains 15 residues. The V and J ends lost 8 bases and 1 base respectively, with 17 bases between them. The germline V gene has CDR1 SNHLY and CDR2 FYNNEI. The DNA of the CDR3 is TGTGCCAGCTCCCGGGGGAGTTTGGCCCAAGAGACCCAGTACTTC. It translates to CASSRGSLAQETQYF.

This chain's CDR3 is CASRPTGSGANVLTF. In DNA form, the CDR3 reads TGTGCCAGCAGGCCGACAGGTTCTGGGGCCAACGTCCTGACTTTC. The V call is TRBV7-2, the J call TRBJ2-6; maybe TRBD1 (6 bases). The V and J ends lost 6 bases and 1 base respectively, with 10 bases between them. Germline V gene data show CDR1 as SGHTA and CDR2 as FQGNSA. The CDR3 loop spans 15 amino acids.

The V gene is TRBV6-5, the J gene TRBJ1-2; D is perhaps TRBD1 (5 bases). The CDR3 consists of 16 residues. The V end lost 4 bases, the J end lost 1 base, and 16 bases lay between the germline ends. Germline CDR1 reads MNHEY; CDR2 reads SVGAGI. This CDR3 reads CASSSSVMGRNYGYTF. The CDR3 coding sequence is TGTGCCAGCAGTTCCTCCGTTATGGGACGTAACTATGGCTACACCTTC.

The chain uses TRBV5-1 and TRBJ2-1; 11 nucleotides line up with TRBD2. The V and J ends lost 4 bases and 9 bases, in that order; junction bases with no gene match: 9. Germline V CDR1 and CDR2: SGHRS, YFSETQ. CDR3 length equals 15 residues. CDR3 bases: TGCGCCAGCAGCCCCGTTAGCGGGGGGGCGGGTGAGCAGTTCTTC. It specifies CASSPVSGGAGEQFF.

The rearrangement uses TRBV9 and TRBJ2-1; D is possibly TRBD1 (5 bases). CDR1 SGDLS and CDR2 YYNGEE come from the germline V gene. V dropped 0 bases and J dropped 9 bases, with 13 bases sitting between them. This CDR3 spans 14 amino acids. The CDR3 sequence: CASSVEPWQGEQFF. The CDR3 DNA reads as TGTGCCAGCAGCGTAGAGCCCTGGCAGGGTGAGCAGTTCTTC.

This clone is deemed large. CDR3 bases: TGTGCCACCAGCACTCGACAGGGTTCGGGTCTGACTAATGAAAAACTGTTTTTT. Translation: CATSTRQGSGLTNEKLFF. This chain connects TRBV15 to TRBJ1-4; 7 nucleotides line up with TRBD1. Germline V gene sequence: CDR1 LNHNV, CDR2 YYDKDF (reference sequence). V lost 4 bases and J lost 2; bases outside the gene matches: 13. This CDR3 is built from 18 residues. Full variable domain (remainder filled in from reference TRBV15 and TRBJ1-4): DAMVIQNPRYQVTQFGKPVTLSCSQTLNHNVMYWYQQKSSQAPKLLFHYYDKDFNNEADTPDNFQSRRPNTSFCFLDIRSPGLGDTAMYLCATSTRQGSGLTNEKLFFGSGTQLSVL.

This rearrangement joins TRBV7-9 to TRBJ2-7; D is ambiguous. The CDR3 is 13 residues long. V was pared by 1 base and J by 2 bases, with 6 bases between. The germline CDR1 and CDR2 sequences are SEHNR and FQNEAQ (reference sequence). The CDR3 protein is CASSLVGPYEQYF. CDR3 nucleotide sequence: TGTGCCAGCAGCTTAGTTGGGCCCTACGAGCAGTACTTC.

This clone qualifies as medium-sized (0.01 to 0.1%). The chain couples TRBV2 to TRBJ2-7; the match to TRBD1 covers 8 bases. The V segment lost 2 bases and the J segment 6 bases; nucleotides outside the gene matches: 6. CDR1 and CDR2 (germline): SNHLY, FYNNEI. CDR3 length: 14 residues. The CDR3 spells CASSEQGAVGEQYF. CDR3 nucleotides: TGTGCCAGCAGTGAACAGGGGGCTGTCGGCGAGCAGTACTTC.

This clone occurred a few times. The rearrangement uses TRBV28 and TRBJ2-5; D is ambiguous. The CDR3 totals 12 residues. Trimming took off 8 bases at V and 1 base at J, with 8 bases between the two ends. Germline-derived CDR1 and CDR2 are MDHEN and SYDVKM. The CDR3 region is CASLIFQETQYF. The DNA for the CDR3 is TGTGCCAGCTTGATCTTCCAAGAGACCCAGTACTTC.

V is TRBV28 and J is TRBJ2-5; no definite D call. The germline V gene encodes CDR1 MDHEN and CDR2 SYDVKM. The CDR3 extends over 12 amino acids. With 3 bases removed from V and 1 base from J, the gap between germline ends came to 3 bases. The CDR3, as DNA: TGTGCCAGCAGTTTTCTCCAAGAGACCCAGTACTTC. It codes for CASSFLQETQYF.

The gene calls are TRBV10-2 and TRBJ2-7; the match to TRBD2 covers 7 bases. V lost 5 bases and J lost 0; bases outside the gene matches: 7. Per germline, CDR1 WSHSY and CDR2 SAAADI. CDR3 size: 15 residues. Here the CDR3 DNA reads TGCGCCAGCAGTTTTTCGAGCGGGGCCTCCTACGAGCAGTACTTC. It encodes CASSFSSGASYEQYF.

The chain recombines TRBV28 with TRBJ2-1, with D unclear. CDR1 is MDHEN and CDR2 is SYDVKM in the germline V gene. Trimming took off 3 bases at V and 2 bases at J, with 11 bases between the two ends. This CDR3 contains 15 residues. Written as DNA, the CDR3 is TGTGCCAGCAGTTTTGGACCTCCGGCCTACAATGAGCAGTTCTTC. Residues: CASSFGPPAYNEQFF.

The rearrangement joins TRBV6-1 to TRBJ2-5; D is undetermined. Germline V gene lookup returns CDR1 MNHNS and CDR2 SASEGT. V lost 2 bases and J lost 5, with 9 bases in between. This CDR3 spans 13 amino acids. CDR3 residues: CASSENQAETQYF. CDR3 nucleotide sequence: TGTGCCAGCAGTGAAAACCAGGCCGAGACCCAGTACTTC.

The chain links TRBV5-1 to TRBJ2-6; D is possibly TRBD1 or TRBD2 (5 bases each). The V and J ends lost 4 bases and 11 bases respectively, with 13 bases between them. From germline, CDR1 is SGHRS and CDR2 YFSETQ. The CDR3 runs to 13 residues. CDR3 bases: TGCGCCAGCAGCCCGGGGCGGAAGTACGTCCTGACTTTC. Its translation: CASSPGRKYVLTF. Based on the CDR3 plus reference TRBV5-1 and TRBJ2-6, the full variable domain is KAGVTQTPRYLIKTRGQQVTLSCSPISGHRSVSWYQQTPGQGLQFLFEYFSETQRNKGNFPGRFSGRQFSNSRSEMNVSTLELGDSALYLCASSPGRKYVLTFGAGSRLTVL.

The chain is built from TRBV7-2 and TRBJ1-1; 7 bases map to TRBD1. The length of the CDR3 is 12 residues. V was clipped by 8 bases and J by 0 bases; unmatched bases: 0. Germline V lookup: CDR1 SGHTA, CDR2 FQGNSA. Written as DNA, the CDR3 is TGTGCCAGCGACAGGGTGAACACTGAAGCTTTCTTT. As protein: CASDRVNTEAFF.

This clone was seen once. The V and J genes are TRBV10-1 and TRBJ2-1; 7 bases fit TRBD2. The CDR3 loop spans 16 amino acids. Germline-derived CDR1 and CDR2 are WNHNN and SYGVQD (reference sequence). The V segment lost 0 bases and the J segment 0 bases; nucleotides outside the gene matches: 2. This CDR3 is CASSESGTISYNEQFF. The DNA of the CDR3 is TGCGCCAGCAGTGAGTCTGGGACTATCTCCTACAATGAGCAGTTCTTC.